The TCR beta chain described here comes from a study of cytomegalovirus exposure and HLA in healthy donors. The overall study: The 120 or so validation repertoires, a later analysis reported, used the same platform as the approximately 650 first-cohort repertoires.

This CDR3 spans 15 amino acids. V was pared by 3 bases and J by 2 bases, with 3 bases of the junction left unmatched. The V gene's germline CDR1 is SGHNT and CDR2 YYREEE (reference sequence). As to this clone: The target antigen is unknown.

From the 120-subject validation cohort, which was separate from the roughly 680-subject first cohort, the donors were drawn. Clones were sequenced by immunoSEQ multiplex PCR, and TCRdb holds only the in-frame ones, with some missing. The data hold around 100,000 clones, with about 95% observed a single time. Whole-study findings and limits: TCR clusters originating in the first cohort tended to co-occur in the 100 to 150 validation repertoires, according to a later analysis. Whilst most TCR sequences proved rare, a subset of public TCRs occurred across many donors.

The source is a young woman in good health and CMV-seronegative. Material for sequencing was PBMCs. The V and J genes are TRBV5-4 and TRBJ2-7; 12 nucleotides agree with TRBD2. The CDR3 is CASSYRTSGTYEQYF. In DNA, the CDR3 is TGTGCCAGCAGCTACAGGACTAGCGGGACCTACGAGCAGTACTTC.